These 8 T cell receptor beta chains share one sample of origin, sequenced in a study of blood T cells in healthy people across ages (dated by TCRdb to the mid-2010s). Libraries were made using 5' RACE. Sequencing was performed on an Illumina HiSeq 2500. A second about 7 to 11 cycle PCR used a sample-barcoded 5' primer and a J-beta primer mix. TCRdb applied fastp at Q25 and MiXCR to the public reads, then kept only in-frame beta chains. Entries are consolidated by CDR3 protein sequence, retaining the most common genes and DNA. The sample includes approximately 730,000 distinct CDR3 sequences, with about 53% observed a single time. Of the sample, approximately 40% is held by the ten largest clones. Sequencing was carried out using blood. The receptors derive from an elderly man in good health.

In its sample, this clonotype was seen a few times. The chain recombines TRBV5-1 with TRBJ2-7; 9 bases align to TRBD1. Germline V gene data show CDR1 as SGHRS and CDR2 as YFSETQ. V was pared by 7 bases and J by 3 bases, with 2 bases of the junction left unmatched. The CDR3 runs to 12 residues. The CDR3: CASRDRDYEQYF. The DNA for the CDR3 is TGCGCCAGCCGGGACAGGGACTACGAGCAGTACTTC.

This clonotype was observed a single time. The V and J genes are TRBV18 and TRBJ2-7, with D maybe TRBD1 (6 bases). The DNA end favors TRBJ2-5, so the J call may be wrong. Germline CDR1 and CDR2: KGHSH and LQKENI. The CDR3 spans 14 residues. CDR3 DNA sequence: TGTGCCAGCTCACCAGAGCAGGGGCTGGAGACCCAGTACTTC. The encoded protein is CASSPEQGLETQYF.

The chain uses TRBV6-5 and TRBJ2-5, with D perhaps TRBD2 (7 bases). Germline CDR1 MNHEY, CDR2 SVGAGI. V shed 6 bases and J shed 11 bases, with 28 bases lying between them. This CDR3 contains 16 residues. This chain's CDR3 is CASSPLGGGGYNEQYF. CDR3 bases: TGTGCCAGCAGCCCCCTGGGGGGAGGGGGGTACAATGAGCAGTACTTC.

The chain has TRBV6-6 and TRBJ2-7; D remains ambiguous. V lost 5 bases and J 5 bases, leaving 13 bases between the germline ends. The V gene's germline CDR1 is MNHNY and CDR2 SVGAGI (reference sequence). The CDR3 totals 13 residues. Written as DNA, the CDR3 is TGTGCCAGCAGTCTACAGACTCTCAACGAGCAGTACTTC. It translates to CASSLQTLNEQYF.

This clonotype has only one observation. This chain links TRBV20-1 with TRBJ2-1, with 10 bases aligning to TRBD2. CDR1 is DFQATT and CDR2 is SNEGSKA in the germline V gene (reference sequence). The CDR3 sequence is 14 residues long. Trimming removed 6 bases from V and 3 bases from J; junction bases left unmatched: 5. The CDR3 nucleotides are TGCAGTGCCACTAGCGGGATCCACTACAATGAGCAGTTCTTC. It specifies CSATSGIHYNEQFF.

The rearrangement uses TRBV2 and TRBJ1-5, with D uncertain. This CDR3 is 13 amino acids long. Trimming left V 4 bases short and J 3 bases short, with 7 bases between. Per the germline V gene, CDR1 is SNHLY and CDR2 is FYNNEI. The CDR3, as DNA: TGTGCCAGCAGTGGGAGGATCAATCAGCCCCAGCATTTT. It encodes CASSGRINQPQHF.

V gene TRBV20-1 combines with J gene TRBJ2-3; D remains unclear. The germline CDR1 and CDR2 sequences are DFQATT and SNEGSKA (reference sequence). The CDR3 consists of 15 residues. V lost 0 bases and J 1 base, leaving 11 bases between the germline ends. CDR3 DNA sequence: TGCAGTGCTAGAGATCCTAGGGCCGGCACAGATACGCAGTATTTT. Its protein is CSARDPRAGTDTQYF.

The V gene is TRBV5-1, the J gene TRBJ2-5; 14 bases align to TRBD2. Trimming cost V 4 bases and J 4 bases; bases outside gene matches: 6. The CDR3 consists of 16 residues. The germline V gene encodes CDR1 SGHRS and CDR2 YFSETQ. The CDR3 protein is CASSTGTSGRTETQYF. The CDR3 coding sequence is TGCGCCAGCAGCACCGGGACTAGCGGGAGAACAGAGACCCAGTACTTC.